Listed below are T cell receptor beta chains from one sample, sequenced in a study of blood T cell repertoires in COVID-19. The method was immunoSEQ multiplex PCR; TCRdb's version includes in-frame clones alone and lacks a portion of them. The repertoire includes approximately 70,000 clones, around 87% of them detected once, and 6% to 7% sits in the top ten. Sequenced material: peripheral blood. The receptor source for this set is a man aged 45 to 65 with active COVID-19. CDR3s include the opening cysteine and the closing phenylalanine or tryptophan. The order of the fields is V gene, D gene, CDR3 length, J gene, clone size, CDR3 DNA, CDR3 protein. The D gene is left open where the match is weak. Size values are once, few and many counts, or a class for expanded clones, and some rows have none.

TRBV19,-,13,TRBJ2-1,-,TGTGCCAGTAGTATTTTTCACTTTGATGAGCAGTTCTTC,CASSIFHFDEQFF
TRBV21-1,-,16,TRBJ1-2,-,TGTGCCAGCAGCAAAGTGAAGGGGGCGCACGTCCATGGCTACACCTTC,CASSKVKGAHVHGYTF
TRBV28,TRBD2,15,TRBJ2-1,-,TGTGCCAGCAGCCTTGGGGCGGGAGGGGTCAATGAGCAGTTCTTC,CASSLGAGGVNEQFF
TRBV6-1,-,13,TRBJ1-1,-,TGTGCCAGCAGTGATCAGGCGAACACTGAAGCTTTCTTT,CASSDQANTEAFF
TRBV28,-,16,TRBJ1-5,-,TGTGCCAGCGGGTCTCTGACCTCTAGCGTGAATCAGCCCCAGCATTTT,CASGSLTSSVNQPQHF
TRBV27,-,15,TRBJ2-2,-,TGTGCCAGCAGTTTCACCAGGGAATACACCGGGGAGCTGTTTTTT,CASSFTREYTGELFF
TRBV28,-,13,TRBJ1-2,-,TGTGCCAGCACCCTGGACAGAGTCTATGGCTACACCTTC,CASTLDRVYGYTF
TRBV28,-,12,TRBJ2-1,-,TGTGCCAGCAGACAGACTAACAATGAGCAGTTCTTC,CASRQTNNEQFF
TRBV6-2/TRBV6-3,TRBD1,15,TRBJ1-5,-,TGTGCCAGCAGTTATTATCGACAGGGAGGTCAGCCCCAGCATTTT,CASSYYRQGGQPQHF
TRBV12-3/TRBV12-4,-,13,TRBJ1-4,-,TGTGCCAGCAGTTTTCAGTTTAATGAAAAACTGTTTTTT,CASSFQFNEKLFF
TRBV4-1,TRBD2,15,TRBJ2-7,-,TGCGCCAGCAGCCGGACTAGCGGGAGTGGGTACGAGCAGTACTTC,CASSRTSGSGYEQYF
TRBV6-5,-,14,TRBJ2-7,-,TGTGCCAGCAGCAGGGGTGAGAGGGTCTACGAGCAGTACTTC,CASSRGERVYEQYF
TRBV12-3/TRBV12-4,-,13,TRBJ1-2,few,TGTGCGGTACAAAGAGGGGGAACCTATGGCTACACCTTC,CAVQRGGTYGYTF
TRBV7-2,-,13,TRBJ2-1,-,TGTGCCAGCAAGGTAGGGGGGGTCTATGAGCAGTTCTTC,CASKVGGVYEQFF
TRBV6-5,-,14,TRBJ1-1,once,TGTGCCAGCAGTTACAGCAGGGAGGGCACTGAAGCTTTCTTT,CASSYSREGTEAFF
TRBV28,-,15,TRBJ1-5,-,TGTGCCAGCAGTTTTTCCGGGGGTAGCAATCAGCCCCAGCATTTT,CASSFSGGSNQPQHF
TRBV6-5,-,12,TRBJ2-7,-,TGTGCCAGCAACCGACAGCCCTACGAGCAGTACTTC,CASNRQPYEQYF
TRBV24-1,TRBD2,16,TRBJ2-2,-,TGTGCCACCAGTGACCTTGGGACTAGCGAGGCCGGGGAGCTGTTTTTT,CATSDLGTSEAGELFF
TRBV30,TRBD2,17,TRBJ2-5,-,TGTGCCTGGAGCCCCGGGACTAGCGGGGGGTTAAAAGAGACCCAGTACTTC,CAWSPGTSGGLKETQYF
TRBV4-3,TRBD1,14,TRBJ2-1,-,TGCGCCAGCAGCGGGGACAGGGGGGACAATGAGCAGTTCTTC,CASSGDRGDNEQFF
TRBV28,-,17,TRBJ2-7,few,TGTGCCAGCTCCAAGGGGTGGACAGGGAGGGCCCACTACGAGCAGTACTTC,CASSKGWTGRAHYEQYF
TRBV4-2,-,12,TRBJ1-1,once,TGTGCCAGCAGCCAAGATAGTTACTTGGCTTTCTTT,CASSQDSYLAFF
TRBV5-1,-,14,TRBJ2-7,-,TGCGCCAGCAGCTTGGCCCCTAGCTCCTACGAGCAGTACTTC,CASSLAPSSYEQYF
TRBV28,TRBD1,13,TRBJ2-7,-,TGTGCCAGCGGTGGGGACAGCTCCTACGAGCAGTACTTC,CASGGDSSYEQYF
TRBV18,-,14,TRBJ2-6,-,TGTGCCAGCTCACCAGAGCTTGGGGCCAACGTCCTGACTTTC,CASSPELGANVLTF
TRBV4-2,TRBD2,16,TRBJ2-7,-,TGTGCCAGCAGCCCGGGGGGGGTCCGAAGCTCCTACGAGCAGTACTTC,CASSPGGVRSSYEQYF